The following is a T cell receptor beta chain sequence with its context. The antigen is unknown. These data belong to a study of CD8 T cell repertoires and HIV-1 epitope variants. The repertoire was sequenced with immunoSEQ multiplex PCR; TCRdb's copy has only in-frame clones and lacks some. Counted here are around 6,600 clones, around three fifths occurring once; the ten biggest clones make up around 40%. The CDR3 totals 15 residues. With 3 bases removed from V and 1 base from J, the gap between germline ends came to 10 bases. Germline CDR1 MNHEY, CDR2 SMNVEV (reference sequence). Study observations and caveats: Beta chains alone show antigen proliferation, not cytokine profile or function.

Sequencing was carried out using cultured CD8+ T cells derived from PBMCs. This chain connects TRBV27 to TRBJ2-4, with a possible D match to TRBD2 (5 bases). This receptor was taken from a male donor with HIV. CDR3 sequence reads: CASSFIAGAKNIQYF. As DNA, the CDR3 is TGTGCCAGCAGTTTTATTGCGGGTGCCAAAAACATTCAGTACTTC.